This T cell receptor (beta chain) was captured in a study of blood T cell repertoires in COVID-19. The wider study: COVID-19 samples, acute and convalescent, were from the United States, Italy and Spain. PBMCs, B-cell-depleted T cells, or T cells were the source of the cDNA or gDNA that made up the material.

Germline values: CDR1 KGHSH, CDR2 LQKENI. V shed 4 bases and J shed 1 base, with 13 bases lying between them. The CDR3 runs to 15 residues. Patients of the Seattle cohort, enrolled during active infection, were followed longitudinally. Original processing methods: Amplified reference gene primers provided the basis for estimating nucleated cell counts. Assay: immunoSEQ multiplex PCR; the TCRdb copy retains only in-frame clones and omits some. D and trimming were read from the DNA, whereas the V and J calls and clone size are those reported in that table. The table includes 330,000 or so clones, roughly 89% detected once.

This sequence joins TRBV18 and TRBJ1-2, with a tentative D call TRBD1 (5 bases). The source material was peripheral blood. The TCR originated in a man aged 25 to 45 with COVID-19, enrolled during active disease. The CDR3 region is CASSQDPTVNYGYTF. CDR3 coding DNA: TGTGCCAGCTCACAAGACCCGACAGTTAACTATGGCTACACCTTC.